This TCR beta chain was sequenced during a study of B cell selection in AIRE deficiency. In germline, CDR1 is MNHEY, CDR2 SVGAGI. The CDR3 consists of 14 residues. Between the trimmed V and J ends, which lost 0 bases and 3 bases, there was a span of 9 bases. Methods used by the authors: Pooled conventional T cells gave 100,000 to 120,000 patient and around 1.5x10^5 donor TCRbeta sequences. TCRdb's copy holds only in-frame clones and misses some; the assay was immunoSEQ multiplex PCR. V, J and clone size are those of that table, while D and trimming were read from the DNA. Counted here are tens of thousands of clones, 97% occurring once; the ten biggest clones make up 0.3%. Study-wide results and limits: AIRE-deficient Tconv and Treg repertoires matched healthy donors in TCRBV, CDR3 length, diversity. Shared Treg sequences had shorter CDR3s, biased toward rearrangements with few non-templated insertions.

This clone has just one count. Antigen: not known. CD4+CD127+ cells were sorted as the conventional CD4 T cells. The specimen sequenced was conventional CD4+ T cells sorted from PBMCs. This clonotype was obtained from a human donor with AIRE deficiency. This chain uses TRBV6-5 with TRBJ2-7; either TRBD1 or TRBD2 may fit D (6 bases each). In DNA form, the CDR3 reads TGTGCCAGCAGTTACTCGGGGGGCCACTACGAGCAGTACTTC. Translating it yields CASSYSGGHYEQYF.